One sample yielded the 29 T cell receptor beta chains listed below, sequenced in a study of cytomegalovirus exposure and HLA in healthy donors. PCR was performed using 60 Vbeta and 13 Jbeta primers. The table came from immunoSEQ multiplex PCR; TCRdb's copy has only in-frame clones and leaves some out. Of some 150,000 clones listed, more than 70% were seen once; the top ten hold around 2.5%. The sequenced material came from PBMCs. These receptors all come from a man aged 50-59 years in good health and CMV-seronegative.

This clone has just one count. The chain combines TRBV30 with TRBJ1-5, with D uncertain. The CDR3 has 14 residues. Germline V gene data show CDR1 as GTSNPN and CDR2 as SVGIG (reference sequence). The germline V and J ends were trimmed by 2 bases and 2 bases, with 10 bases remaining between them. The CDR3 bases are TGTGCCTGGAGTAAGGCAGAGGGCAATCAGCCCCAGCATTTT. As protein: CAWSKAEGNQPQHF.

This chain uses TRBV19 with TRBJ2-7, with 7 positions matching TRBD2. The CDR3 runs 15 residues. The V gene's germline CDR1 is LNHDA and CDR2 SQIVND (reference sequence). The V segment lost 1 base and the J segment 2 bases; nucleotides outside the gene matches: 5. CDR3 coding DNA: TGTGCCAGTAGTATAGGGGCTAGCGGACCCTACGAGCAGTACTTC. The encoded protein is CASSIGASGPYEQYF.

The chain couples TRBV30 to TRBJ1-6; TRBD1 might be the D (6 bases). Germline CDR1 reads GTSNPN; CDR2 reads SVGIG (reference sequence). The CDR3 contains 14 residues. The V end was cut by 3 bases, the J end by 5 bases, with 11 bases between. In DNA, the CDR3 is TGTGCCTGGAGCCCGGGGGGCGATAATTCACCCCTCCACTTT. Translating gives CAWSPGGDNSPLHF.

This chain links TRBV9 with TRBJ2-1; 12 bases agree with TRBD2. The CDR3 is 17 amino acids. Germline lookup yields CDR1 SGDLS and CDR2 YYNGEE. Losses at the gene ends were 3 bases for V and 4 bases for J; bases not matched to a gene: 8. Here the CDR3 DNA reads TGTGCCAGCAGCGGACCCCTAGCGGGAGGGACATACAATGAGCAGTTCTTC. Amino acid sequence: CASSGPLAGGTYNEQFF.

This chain uses TRBV6-4 with TRBJ1-2; 9 bases match TRBD1. CDR3 length: 16 amino acids. CDR1 is MRHNA, CDR2 SNTAGT, per germline. J was trimmed by 9 bases and V by 0 bases; bases with no gene match: 11. The CDR3 protein is CASSDSNPGQGISYTF. The CDR3 DNA reads as TGTGCCAGCAGTGACTCGAACCCAGGACAGGGGATTAGCTACACCTTC.

The V gene is TRBV5-1, the J gene TRBJ1-2; 8 nucleotides align to TRBD1. V was clipped by 4 bases and J by 1 base; unmatched bases: 6. Germline V gene sequence: CDR1 SGHRS, CDR2 YFSETQ. CDR3 length: 15 amino acids. The CDR3 bases are TGCGCCAGCAGCCCGGGGACAGGTTATAACTATGGCTACACCTTC. Translation: CASSPGTGYNYGYTF.

This clone was seen more than once but under ten times. The gene calls are TRBV2 and TRBJ2-7, with 8 nucleotides matching TRBD1. The junction had 8 bases not matched to a gene; V was cut back by 5 bases and J by 2 bases. Germline V gene lookup returns CDR1 SNHLY and CDR2 FYNNEI. The CDR3 spans 15 residues. CDR3 amino acids: CASSRSTGVPYEQYF. Here the CDR3 DNA reads TGTGCCAGCAGTCGATCGACAGGGGTCCCCTACGAGCAGTACTTC.

The rearrangement links TRBV4-1 to TRBJ1-1; D is uncertain. The CDR3 has 15 residues. Trimming took 1 base from V and 0 from J, leaving 9 bases between them. The germline V gene encodes CDR1 MGHRA and CDR2 YSYEKL. CDR3 sequence: CASSQAVGLNTEAFF. The CDR3 bases are TGCGCCAGCAGCCAAGCGGTGGGCCTGAACACTGAAGCTTTCTTT.

This clone was seen only a few times. V and J are TRBV19 and TRBJ1-4, with D tentatively TRBD1 (5 bases). This CDR3 contains 14 residues. V lost 6 bases and J lost 6, with 14 bases in between. Germline V gives CDR1 LNHDA, CDR2 SQIVND (reference sequence). The CDR3 bases are TGTGCCAGTAGAGATGGGGGGTATGATGAAAAACTGTTTTTT. Protein product: CASRDGGYDEKLFF.

This chain links TRBV5-4 with TRBJ2-7; 8 bases are shared with TRBD2. The CDR3 has 14 amino acids. Germline values: CDR1 SGHNT, CDR2 YYREEE (reference sequence). The ends lost 4 bases at V and 5 bases at J; junction bases unmatched: 8. The CDR3, as DNA: TGTGCCAGCAGCCCGGGACTAGGTAACGACGAGCAGTACTTC. Translated, it gives CASSPGLGNDEQYF.

The V gene is TRBV2, the J gene TRBJ2-1; possibly TRBD1 for D (6 bases). The V end lost 4 bases, the J end lost 4 bases, and 14 bases lay between the germline ends. The CDR3 contains 15 residues. Per germline, CDR1 SNHLY and CDR2 FYNNEI. CDR3 residues: CASSGGQDSYNEQFF. The DNA of the CDR3 is TGTGCCAGCAGTGGTGGGCAGGACAGTTACAATGAGCAGTTCTTC. Using reference TRBV2 and TRBJ2-1 for the parts outside the CDR3, the full variable domain is EPEVTQTPSHQVTQMGQEVILRCVPISNHLYFYWYRQILGQKVEFLVSFYNNEISEKSEIFDDQFSVERPDGSNFTLKIRSTKLEDSAMYFCASSGGQDSYNEQFFGPGTRLTVL.

This chain uses TRBV30 with TRBJ1-6; D call uncertain. The CDR3 is 16 amino acids. Germline V gives CDR1 GTSNPN, CDR2 SVGIG (reference sequence). The V and J ends lost 1 base and 9 bases respectively, with 19 bases between them. Written as DNA, the CDR3 is TGTGCCTGGAGTGCCGGAGGGATGGGTACGGCTTCACCCCTCCACTTT. Translated: CAWSAGGMGTASPLHF.

The V call is TRBV11-2, the J call TRBJ2-3; 8 nucleotides agree with TRBD2. This CDR3 comprises 15 residues. The germline gives CDR1 SGHAT, CDR2 FQNNGV. The V and J ends lost 5 bases and 6 bases, in that order; junction bases with no gene match: 10. CDR3 sequence (DNA): TGTGCCAGCAGCGTTCTAGCGGGTCGTCGGGATACGCAGTATTTT. It codes for CASSVLAGRRDTQYF.

The gene calls are TRBV10-2 and TRBJ2-7; a possible D gene is TRBD1 (6 bases). The V end was cut by 3 bases, the J end by 0 bases, with 12 bases between. Germline V gives CDR1 WSHSY, CDR2 SAAADI. The CDR3 covers 15 residues. The CDR3 reads CASSDYRTDSYEQYF. DNA for the CDR3: TGCGCCAGCAGTGATTACCGGACAGACTCCTACGAGCAGTACTTC.

This clone was seen only a few times. The rearrangement links TRBV21-1 to TRBJ1-5. TRBV21-1 is labeled a pseudogene. The CDR3 runs 16 residues. The CDR3 DNA sequence: TGTGCCAGCAGCCGGAGCGAGTGTAGTAGCAATCAGCCCCAGCATTTT. As protein: CASSRSECSSNQPQHF.

This chain joins TRBV5-1 and TRBJ2-3; 13 bases agree with TRBD2. The CDR3 spans 17 residues. After removal of 2 bases from V and 8 bases from J, the junction contained 11 bases not matched to a gene. Germline lookup yields CDR1 SGHRS and CDR2 YFSETQ. CDR3 bases: TGCGCCAGCAGCTTACCAGGGACTAGCGGGGCGGGTGGTACGCAGTATTTT. Its protein is CASSLPGTSGAGGTQYF.

This clone occurred once. The rearrangement links TRBV5-1 to TRBJ2-7, with TRBD1 matching over 10 bases. This CDR3 is 15 amino acids long. J was trimmed by 0 bases and V by 3 bases; bases with no gene match: 3. The germline CDR1 and CDR2 sequences are SGHRS and YFSETQ. CDR3 sequence reads: CASSWGQGSSYEQYF. The CDR3 DNA reads as TGCGCCAGCAGCTGGGGACAGGGGAGCTCCTACGAGCAGTACTTC.

CDR3 in DNA: TGTGCCAGCAGCGATGGAGCGAGTGCGCAGTATTTT. It translates to CASSDGASAQYF. J is TRBJ2-3 and V is TRBV6-5, with D hard to call. The CDR3 is made up of 12 amino acids. CDR1 is MNHEY, CDR2 SVGAGI, per germline. Trimming left V 6 bases short and J 10 bases short, with 14 bases between.

The chain couples TRBV6-1 to TRBJ2-7; D possibly corresponds to TRBD1 (6 bases). Germline CDR1 MNHNS, CDR2 SASEGT. Deletions cut 5 bases from V and 1 base from J, with 15 bases between. CDR3 length equals 15 residues. The CDR3 region is CASSSLPDSSYEQYF. In DNA form, the CDR3 reads TGTGCCAGCAGTTCCCTCCCGGACAGTTCCTACGAGCAGTACTTC.

V gene TRBV5-6 combines with J gene TRBJ2-1; D remains unclear. CDR1 and CDR2 (germline): SGHDT, YYEEEE. Trimming shortened V by 4 bases and J by 2 bases, and 13 bases separated the two germline ends. This CDR3 has 15 residues. Written as DNA, the CDR3 is TGTGCCAGCAGCAAAGCCCCTCGGGCCTACAATGAGCAGTTCTTC. It yields the protein CASSKAPRAYNEQFF.

V usage is TRBV5-1 and J usage is TRBJ1-3; no definite D call. V was pared by 1 base and J by 0 bases, with 14 bases between. CDR3 length equals 17 residues. The germline V gene encodes CDR1 SGHRS and CDR2 YFSETQ. In DNA, the CDR3 is TGCGCCAGCAGCTTGTCTCTAGGTTCCGTCTCTGGAAACACCATATATTTT. Its protein is CASSLSLGSVSGNTIYF. The full variable domain, its missing parts supplied by reference TRBV5-1 and TRBJ1-3, is KAGVTQTPRYLIKTRGQQVTLSCSPISGHRSVSWYQQTPGQGLQFLFEYFSETQRNKGNFPGRFSGRQFSNSRSEMNVSTLELGDSALYLCASSLSLGSVSGNTIYFGEGSWLTVV.

The chain employs TRBV30 and TRBJ1-3; D uncertain. Trimming stripped 7 bases from V and 1 base from J, with 14 bases between. The CDR3 spans 14 residues. Germline loops: CDR1 GTSNPN, CDR2 SVGIG (reference sequence). CDR3 sequence reads: CASSKTTSGNTIYF. Here the CDR3 DNA reads TGTGCCTCCTCTAAAACCACGTCTGGAAACACCATATATTTT.

Only a few counts were recorded for this clone. The chain employs TRBV5-4 and TRBJ2-5, with 9 bases identical to TRBD1. The CDR3 covers 15 residues. In germline, CDR1 is SGHNT, CDR2 YYREEE (reference sequence). The V gene end was trimmed by 3 bases and the J gene end by 5 bases; junction bases not matched to a gene: 8. CDR3 region: CASSSGQGPSETQYF. CDR3 nucleotide sequence: TGTGCCAGCAGCTCGGGACAGGGACCTTCGGAGACCCAGTACTTC.

The J gene is TRBJ2-7, the V gene TRBV7-3; D might be TRBD2 (5 bases). CDR1 is SGHTA, CDR2 FQGTGA, per germline. V lost 3 bases and J 5 bases, leaving 17 bases between the germline ends. The CDR3 covers 15 residues. CDR3 sequence (DNA): TGTGCCAGCAGCTTGACGAGGGCTTCACCGAACGAGCAGTACTTC. Translating it yields CASSLTRASPNEQYF.

V is TRBV16 and J is TRBJ1-5; D is possibly TRBD1 (6 bases). The CDR3 loop spans 15 amino acids. Trimming removed 3 bases from V and 3 bases from J, with 12 bases in between. Germline loops: CDR1 KGHSY, CDR2 FQNENV. In nucleotides, the CDR3 is TGTGCCAGCAGCCAGAATACAGGGTCCAATCAGCCCCAGCATTTT. As protein: CASSQNTGSNQPQHF.

This CDR3 is CASSPLLAGSSYEQYF. The DNA for the CDR3 is TGCGCCAGCAGCCCGTTACTAGCGGGTAGCTCCTACGAGCAGTACTTC. This sequence joins TRBV5-1 and TRBJ2-7, with TRBD2 matching over 9 bases. V lost 4 bases, J lost 0 bases, and 8 bases stayed unmatched. Germline CDR1 reads SGHRS; CDR2 reads YFSETQ. This CDR3 contains 16 residues. Using reference TRBV5-1 and TRBJ2-7 for the parts outside the CDR3, the full variable domain is KAGVTQTPRYLIKTRGQQVTLSCSPISGHRSVSWYQQTPGQGLQFLFEYFSETQRNKGNFPGRFSGRQFSNSRSEMNVSTLELGDSALYLCASSPLLAGSSYEQYFGPGTRLTVT.

The chain employs TRBV2 and TRBJ2-3; 8 positions match TRBD2. V lost 6 bases, J lost 4 bases, and 6 bases stayed unmatched. This CDR3 region has 14 residues. Per the germline V gene, CDR1 is SNHLY and CDR2 is FYNNEI. The CDR3 region has the DNA TGTGCCAGCAGGGGACTAGTTTCTTCAGATACGCAGTATTTT. Translating gives CASRGLVSSDTQYF.

The genes are TRBV9 and TRBJ2-5, with 8 bases that match TRBD2. The germline CDR1 and CDR2 sequences are SGDLS and YYNGEE. This CDR3 has 15 amino acids. V trimming: 0 bases; J trimming: 2 bases; junction bases outside the gene matches: 3. CDR3 residues: CASSVASGPQETQYF. CDR3 nucleotides: TGTGCCAGCAGCGTAGCTAGCGGGCCTCAAGAGACCCAGTACTTC.

The rearrangement joins TRBV19 to TRBJ2-2; 10 bases match TRBD2. Germline assignment: CDR1 LNHDA and CDR2 SQIVND (reference sequence). The V segment lost 4 bases and the J segment 4 bases; nucleotides outside the gene matches: 12. This CDR3 is 18 amino acids long. The CDR3 nucleotides are TGTGCCAGTAGTAACCCAAGCGGGAGGGCCATCGGCACCGGGGAGCTGTTTTTT. It codes for CASSNPSGRAIGTGELFF. Together with reference TRBV19 and TRBJ2-2, the CDR3 gives the full variable domain: DGGITQSPKYLFRKEGQNVTLSCEQNLNHDAMYWYRQDPGQGLRLIYYSQIVNDFQKGDIAEGYSVSREKKESFPLTVTSAQKNPTAFYLCASSNPSGRAIGTGELFFGEGSRLTVL.